The clone carrying this T cell receptor (beta chain) was recorded once. Its specificity is not known. Assay: immunoSEQ multiplex PCR; the TCRdb copy retains only in-frame clones and omits some. The profile shows approximately 73,000 clones, roughly 90% of them singletons. The data originate from a study of OX40 agonist ivuxolimab in advanced cancers. As for the study in general: Having had anti-PD-1, anti-PD-L1 or anti-CTLA-4 therapy before was allowed, and more than 35% had some.

The CDR3 has 13 amino acids. The junction had 0 bases not matched to a gene; V was cut back by 6 bases and J by 0 bases. Per germline, CDR1 MNHNY and CDR2 SVGAGI (reference sequence). Blood sampling took place at baseline, cycle 4 day 1, and cycle 7 day 1. Study-wide findings and caveats: Among the lowest peripheral clonal expansion occurred in 0.1-3.0 mg/kg partial responders.

This sequence originates from an adult with an advanced solid tumor such as melanoma, head and neck, liver or kidney cancer. The V call is TRBV6-6, the J call TRBJ2-5; 8 nucleotides line up with TRBD1. Here the sequenced sample was CD4+ or CD8+ T cells sorted from blood, taken in a trial of the OX40 agonist ivuxolimab. DNA of the CDR3: TGTGCCAGCAGGGGACAGGACCAAGAGACCCAGTACTTC. Translation: CASRGQDQETQYF.